This T cell receptor (beta chain) was identified in a study of CD8 T cells in Susac syndrome (dated by TCRdb to the late 2010s). For the study in its entirety: Repertoire sequencing was used to test whether CD8+ T cell activation and differentiation in Susac syndrome was antigen driven. Clonality of the CD8+ T cell repertoire was compared between about a dozen healthy donors, approximately 14 Susac syndrome patients and 15 or so multiple sclerosis patients.

RNA was extracted using the RNeasy kit, and about 0.45 to 1 ug of the RNA was reverse transcribed with random hexamers. The immunoSEQ multiplex PCR assay, covering 54 Vbeta and 13 Jbeta segments, was used to amplify TCR beta CDR3 regions. To correct PCR amplification bias, a synthetic template baseline was used for both primer optimization and computational correction. For the original study's pipeline: Reads were annotated to V, D and J genes per IMGT and analyzed with immunoSEQ Analyzer, keeping only productive sequences. Clonality was calculated as one minus the Shannon entropy normalized by log2 of the number of productive unique sequences. For each patient and control, public and private clones were evaluated among the 100 most prevalent clones. A clone was defined as Susac-specific if it was absent from the healthy and MS cohorts, from about a thousand published viral clones and from other ImmuneACCESS disease sequences. Using fastp trimming at Q25 and MiXCR clonotype assembly, TCRdb reanalyzed the public sequencing data and kept in-frame beta chains. Under each unique CDR3 protein, matching rows form one entry showing the most common genes and DNA. The V and J calls shown here were made by TCRdb, not taken from the authors' results. For this sample the table gives 210,000 or so distinct CDR3 sequences, of which 90% to 95% were detected only once. About 0.12% of the sample lies in the top ten.

At the junction V is shortened by 4 bases and J by 0 bases, with 18 bases in between. From the cysteine up to the phenylalanine, the CDR3 has a length of 17 residues. Left in the record is the CDR3 DNA by itself, 51 bases read in frame from the first base. The germline V gene encodes CDR1 MNHEY and CDR2 SMNVEV (reference sequence). A single count supports this clonotype. Its antigen has not been determined. The input lacks base qualities; no much larger clone sits a single base away. Single-read evidence is weak. Summary of the overall study and its limitations: The TCR sequencing and HLA analysis was acknowledged to have included a relatively small number of individuals.

Peripheral blood CD8+ and CD4+ T cells from healthy donors, Susac syndrome patients and multiple sclerosis patients were profiled using high-throughput TCR beta sequencing. The multiple sclerosis controls were treatment-naive patients who had stable or active relapsing-remitting disease and met the revised McDonald criteria. Bulk CD8+ and CD4+ T cells were purified by magnetic negative isolation, while CD8+ TEMRA cells were enriched using FACS. Blood was collected in EDTA tubes and processed within 24 hours, with PBMCs isolated through density gradient centrifugation. PBMCs destined for TCR sequencing were cryopreserved in liquid nitrogen and later thawed in a 37 °C water bath. A purity of at least 90% was achieved for sorted or isolated CD4+, CD8+ and CD8+ TEMRA cells.

The clonotype comes from a human donor with multiple sclerosis. Input material: CD8+ T cells from PBMCs. The chain links TRBV27 with TRBJ1-1, with the D gene too uncertain to name. The bases read TGTGCCAGCAGTTCAAAACCTCCTATAGTTATGAACACTGAAGCTTTCTTT. Translated, it reads CASSSKPPIVMNTEAFF.